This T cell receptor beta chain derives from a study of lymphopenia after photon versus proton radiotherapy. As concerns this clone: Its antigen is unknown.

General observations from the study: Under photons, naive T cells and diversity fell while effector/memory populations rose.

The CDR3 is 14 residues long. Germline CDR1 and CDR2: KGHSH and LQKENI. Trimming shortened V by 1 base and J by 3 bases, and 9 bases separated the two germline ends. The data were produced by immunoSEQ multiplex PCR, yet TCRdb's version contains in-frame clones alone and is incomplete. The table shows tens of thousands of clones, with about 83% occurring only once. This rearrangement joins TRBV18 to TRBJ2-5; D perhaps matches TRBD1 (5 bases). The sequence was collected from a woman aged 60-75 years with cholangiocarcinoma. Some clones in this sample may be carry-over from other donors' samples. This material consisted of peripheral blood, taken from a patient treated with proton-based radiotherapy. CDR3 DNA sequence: TGTGCCAGCTCACCACTGCAGGGAAAAGAGACCCAGTACTTC. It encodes CASSPLQGKETQYF.